This TCR beta chain was documented in a study of molecular identifiers for immune sequencing clone quantification. Turning to this clonotype: It may be a read error: a sequence one base away is much more abundant. This CDR3 fails to terminate in the conserved phenylalanine or tryptophan, so it likely reflects a read error.

This CDR3 has 14 residues. Per germline, CDR1 WSHSY and CDR2 SAAADI. Trimming removed 8 bases from V and 5 bases from J; junction bases left unmatched: 9. A single record per CDR3 protein comes from TCRdb applying MiXCR to the PCR reads. The sample shows 60,000 to 70,000 distinct CDR3 sequences, under 20% of them seen only once. Sequenced: naive CD8+ T cells from blood, with Jurkat cell RNA spiked in. Subset noted: FACS-sorted CD8+CD4-CCR7+CD45RA+ naive T cells. The chain carries TRBV10-2 and TRBJ2-3; 8 bases are a match to TRBD2. The clonotype was recovered from a human donor in good health. Some libraries in this study had Jurkat cell RNA spiked in. The CDR3 sequence: CASWKAGAKDTQYL. The CDR3 coding sequence is TGCGCCAGCTGGAAAGCGGGAGCGAAAGATACGCAGTATCTT.